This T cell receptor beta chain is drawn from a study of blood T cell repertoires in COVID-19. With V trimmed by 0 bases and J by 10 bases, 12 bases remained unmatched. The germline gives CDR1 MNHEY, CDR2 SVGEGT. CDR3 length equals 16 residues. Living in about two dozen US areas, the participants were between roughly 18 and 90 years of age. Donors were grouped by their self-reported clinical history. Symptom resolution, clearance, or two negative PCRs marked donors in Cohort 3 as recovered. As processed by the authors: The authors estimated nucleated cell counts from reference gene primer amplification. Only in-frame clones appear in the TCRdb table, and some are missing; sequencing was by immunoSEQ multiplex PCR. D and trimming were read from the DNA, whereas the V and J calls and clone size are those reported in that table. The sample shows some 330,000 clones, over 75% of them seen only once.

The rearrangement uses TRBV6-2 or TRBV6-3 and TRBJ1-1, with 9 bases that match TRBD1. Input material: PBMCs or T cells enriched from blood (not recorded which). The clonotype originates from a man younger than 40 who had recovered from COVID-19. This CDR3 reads CASSYSYRDREGAAFF. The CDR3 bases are TGTGCCAGCAGTTACTCTTACAGGGACAGGGAAGGAGCAGCTTTCTTT.